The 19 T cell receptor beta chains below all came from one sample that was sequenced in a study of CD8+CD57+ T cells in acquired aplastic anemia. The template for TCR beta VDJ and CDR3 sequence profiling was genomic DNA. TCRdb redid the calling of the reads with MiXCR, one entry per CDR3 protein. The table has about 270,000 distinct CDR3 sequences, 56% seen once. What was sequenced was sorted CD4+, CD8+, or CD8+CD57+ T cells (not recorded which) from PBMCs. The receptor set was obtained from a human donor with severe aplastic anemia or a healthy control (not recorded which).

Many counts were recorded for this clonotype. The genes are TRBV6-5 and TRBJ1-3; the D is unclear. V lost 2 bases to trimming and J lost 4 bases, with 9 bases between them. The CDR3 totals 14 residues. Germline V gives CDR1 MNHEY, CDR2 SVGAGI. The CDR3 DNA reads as TGTGCCAGCAGTTACGGGCTTATCGGAAACACCATATATTTT. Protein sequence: CASSYGLIGNTIYF.

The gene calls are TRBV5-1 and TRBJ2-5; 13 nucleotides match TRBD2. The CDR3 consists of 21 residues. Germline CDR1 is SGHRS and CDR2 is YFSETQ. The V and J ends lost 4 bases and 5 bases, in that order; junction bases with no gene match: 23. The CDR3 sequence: CASSPEGTSGARLDVWETQYF. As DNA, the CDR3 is TGCGCCAGCAGCCCCGAAGGGACTAGCGGGGCGAGACTGGACGTCTGGGAGACCCAGTACTTC.

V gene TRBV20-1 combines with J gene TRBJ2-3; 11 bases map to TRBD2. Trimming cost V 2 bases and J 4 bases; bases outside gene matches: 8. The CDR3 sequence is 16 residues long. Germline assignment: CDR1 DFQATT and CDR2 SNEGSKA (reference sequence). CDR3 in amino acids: CSARLIAGGLPDTQYF. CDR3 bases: TGCAGTGCTAGATTAATAGCGGGGGGGTTACCAGATACGCAGTATTTT.

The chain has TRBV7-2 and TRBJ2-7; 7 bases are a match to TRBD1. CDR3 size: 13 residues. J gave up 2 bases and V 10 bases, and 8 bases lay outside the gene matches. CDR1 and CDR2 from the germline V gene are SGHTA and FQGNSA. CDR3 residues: CATRDSLTYEQYF. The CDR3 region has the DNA TGTGCCACCCGGGACAGCCTAACCTACGAGCAGTACTTC. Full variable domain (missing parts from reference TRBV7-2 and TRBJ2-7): GAGVSQSPSNKVTEKGKDVELRCDPISGHTALYWYRQSLGQGLEFLIYFQGNSAPDKSGLPSDRFSAERTGGSVSTLTIQRTQQEDSAVYLCATRDSLTYEQYFGPGTRLTVT.

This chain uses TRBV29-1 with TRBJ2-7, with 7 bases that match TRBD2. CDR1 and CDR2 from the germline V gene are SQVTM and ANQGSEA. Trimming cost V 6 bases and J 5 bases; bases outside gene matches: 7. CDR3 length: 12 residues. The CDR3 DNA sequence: TGCAGCGTAGCACCCCTAGCGGACGAGCAGTACTTC. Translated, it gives CSVAPLADEQYF.

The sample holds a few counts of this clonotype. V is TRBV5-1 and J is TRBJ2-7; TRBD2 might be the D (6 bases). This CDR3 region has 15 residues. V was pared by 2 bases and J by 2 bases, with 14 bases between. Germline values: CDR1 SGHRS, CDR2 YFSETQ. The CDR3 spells CASSFRRGSTYEQYF. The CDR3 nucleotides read TGCGCCAGCAGCTTTCGTCGGGGGAGTACCTACGAGCAGTACTTC.

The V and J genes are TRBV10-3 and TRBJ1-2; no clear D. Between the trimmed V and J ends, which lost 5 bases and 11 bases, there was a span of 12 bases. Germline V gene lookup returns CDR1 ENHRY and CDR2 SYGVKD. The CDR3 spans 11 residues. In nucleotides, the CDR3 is TGTGCCATCAGTTCCTCCGGGAGTTACACCTTC. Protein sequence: CAISSSGSYTF.

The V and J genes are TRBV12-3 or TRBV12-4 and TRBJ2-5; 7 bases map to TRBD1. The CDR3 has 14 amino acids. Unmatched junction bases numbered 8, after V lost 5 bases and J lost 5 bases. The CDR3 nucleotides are TGTGCCAGCAGTCGGGACAGCCTAAAGGAGACCCAGTACTTC. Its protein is CASSRDSLKETQYF.

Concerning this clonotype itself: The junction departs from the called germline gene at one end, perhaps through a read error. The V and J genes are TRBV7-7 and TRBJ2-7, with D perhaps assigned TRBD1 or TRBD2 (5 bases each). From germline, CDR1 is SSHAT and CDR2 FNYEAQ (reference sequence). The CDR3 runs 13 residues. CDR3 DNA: TGTGCTAGCAGCTTGGCTGGGGGAAGAGAGCAGTACTTC. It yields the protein CASSLAGGREQYF.

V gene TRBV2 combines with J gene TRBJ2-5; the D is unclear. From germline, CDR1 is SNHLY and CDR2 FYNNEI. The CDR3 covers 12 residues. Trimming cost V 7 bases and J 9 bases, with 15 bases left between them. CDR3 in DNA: TGTGCCAGCAACGGTAGGAGTCAGCCCCAGTACTTC. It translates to CASNGRSQPQYF.

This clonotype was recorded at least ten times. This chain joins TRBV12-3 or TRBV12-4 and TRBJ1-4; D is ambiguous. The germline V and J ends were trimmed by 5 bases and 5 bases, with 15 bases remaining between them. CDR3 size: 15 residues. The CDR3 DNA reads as TGTGCCAGCAGTCCCCGCAGAGGGAGGAATGAAAAACTGTTTTTT. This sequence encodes CASSPRRGRNEKLFF.

CDR3 residues: CASSLTGFGNQPQHF. CDR3 coding DNA: TGTGCCAGCAGCCTGACAGGATTTGGCAATCAGCCCCAGCATTTT. The chain recombines TRBV2 with TRBJ1-5, with a weak D call TRBD1 (6 bases). V was pared by 6 bases and J by 2 bases, with 14 bases between. Germline CDR1 SNHLY, CDR2 FYNNEI. The CDR3 is 15 amino acids.

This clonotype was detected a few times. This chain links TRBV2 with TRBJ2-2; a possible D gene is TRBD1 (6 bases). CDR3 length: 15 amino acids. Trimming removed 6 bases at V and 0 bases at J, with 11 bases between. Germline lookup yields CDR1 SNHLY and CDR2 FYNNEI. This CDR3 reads CASRDSGSNTGELFF. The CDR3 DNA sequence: TGTGCCAGCAGGGACAGCGGATCGAACACCGGGGAGCTGTTTTTT.

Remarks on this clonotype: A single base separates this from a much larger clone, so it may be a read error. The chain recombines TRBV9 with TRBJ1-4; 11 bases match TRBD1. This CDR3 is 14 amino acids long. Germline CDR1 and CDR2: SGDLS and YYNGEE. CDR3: CASSKGQGDEKLSF. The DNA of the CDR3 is TGTGCCAGCAGCAAGGGACAGGGGGATGAAAAACTGTCTTTT.

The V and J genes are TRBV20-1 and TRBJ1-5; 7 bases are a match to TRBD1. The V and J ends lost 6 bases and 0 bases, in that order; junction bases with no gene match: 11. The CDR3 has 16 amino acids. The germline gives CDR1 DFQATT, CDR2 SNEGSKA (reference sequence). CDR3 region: CSASSQTGDSNQPQHF. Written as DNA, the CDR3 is TGCAGTGCCAGCAGTCAAACAGGGGATAGCAATCAGCCCCAGCATTTT.

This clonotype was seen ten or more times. CDR3 loop: CASSLAKRGGSSEQYF. The CDR3 DNA reads as TGTGCCAGCAGCTTAGCGAAGCGGGGGGGCTCAAGCGAGCAGTACTTC. V gene TRBV7-8 combines with J gene TRBJ2-7; 10 bases match TRBD2. Losses at the gene ends were 0 bases for V and 6 bases for J; bases not matched to a gene: 8. The germline V gene has CDR1 SGHVS and CDR2 FQNEAQ. The CDR3 length is 16 residues.

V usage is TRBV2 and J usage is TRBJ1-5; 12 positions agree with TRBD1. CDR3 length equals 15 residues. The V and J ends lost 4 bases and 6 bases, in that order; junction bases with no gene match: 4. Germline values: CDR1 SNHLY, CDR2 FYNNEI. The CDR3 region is CASSGGTGGVQPQHF. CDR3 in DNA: TGTGCCAGCAGTGGAGGGACAGGGGGCGTTCAGCCCCAGCATTTT.

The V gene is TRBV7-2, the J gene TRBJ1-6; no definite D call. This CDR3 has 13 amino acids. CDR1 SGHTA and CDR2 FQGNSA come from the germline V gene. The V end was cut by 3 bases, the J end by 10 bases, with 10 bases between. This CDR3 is CASSLRAGSPLHF. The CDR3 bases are TGTGCCAGCAGCTTGAGGGCGGGATCACCCCTCCACTTT.

The CDR3 DNA reads TGTGCCATCAGTGAAAGGGGGAGTCTTACTGAAGCTTTCTTT. This sequence encodes CAISERGSLTEAFF. This rearrangement joins TRBV10-3 to TRBJ1-1; D is possibly TRBD1 (6 bases). Trimming stripped 3 bases from V and 5 bases from J, with 13 bases between. CDR3 length equals 14 residues. Germline CDR1 is ENHRY and CDR2 is SYGVKD.